Listed below are T cell receptor beta chains from one sample, sequenced in a study of CD8+ T cells in alopecia areata. Only in-frame clones appear in the TCRdb table, and some are missing; sequencing was by immunoSEQ multiplex PCR. The sample lists approximately 140,000 clones; around 47% were seen once. Sequenced sample: CD4+ T cells sorted from blood. All receptors derive from a human donor with alopecia areata. Each CDR3 is given with its conserved first and last residue. D genes are given only for firm matches. Expanded clones get a size class; other rows say once, few or many, or leave the size out.

TRBJ1-2	.	TRBV9	.	TGTGCCAGCAGCGTAAACTATGGCTACACCTTC	CASSVNYGYTF
TRBJ2-3	TRBD2	TRBV7-6	.	TGTGCCAGCAGCAGGGGACTAGCGGGAGGCACAGATACGCAGTATTTT	CASSRGLAGGTDTQYF
TRBJ1-1	.	TRBV30	.	TGTGCCTGGAGTGTACACCGGTTGAACACTGAAGCTTTCTTT	CAWSVHRLNTEAFF
TRBJ2-7	.	TRBV4-1	.	TGCGCCAGCAGCCCGGGACTCATACTTACCTACGAGCAGTACTTC	CASSPGLILTYEQYF
TRBJ1-1	.	TRBV28	few	TGTGCCACCCAACCCAGCATTATGAACACTGAAGCTTTCTTT	CATQPSIMNTEAFF
TRBJ2-7	TRBD1	TRBV27	few	TGTGCCAGCAGTTGGGACAGAGGTCTCGAGCAGTACTTC	CASSWDRGLEQYF
TRBJ1-2	TRBD1	TRBV27	.	TGTGCCAGCTGGGGGACAGGCAGTTATGGCTACACCTTC	CASWGTGSYGYTF
TRBJ1-5	.	TRBV6-5	.	TGTGCCAGCAGTTACTCTAGGGATCAGCCCCAGCATTTT	CASSYSRDQPQHF
TRBJ2-3	TRBD2	TRBV14	.	TGTGCCAGCAGCCAATGGGGACTAGCGGACACAGATACGCAGTATTTT	CASSQWGLADTDTQYF
TRBJ2-4	.	TRBV5-6	.	TGTGCCAGCAGCCCACCGGGACTTAACAACATTCAGTACTTC	CASSPPGLNNIQYF
TRBJ1-2	TRBD1	TRBV29-1	.	TGCAGCGCGCGGGACAGGGGGCTGACCTTC	CSARDRGLTF
TRBJ2-7	.	TRBV29-1	.	TGCAGCGTTTGGCAGGGGTCATCCTACGAGCAGTACTTC	CSVWQGSSYEQYF
TRBJ1-1	.	TRBV5-1	.	TGCGCCAGCAGCTTGGTGGGGGCGAACACTGAAGCTTTCTTT	CASSLVGANTEAFF
TRBJ2-5	.	TRBV30	.	TGTGCCTGGAGTACAGCAGAGACCCAGTACTTC	CAWSTAETQYF
TRBJ2-7	TRBD1	TRBV23-1	few	TGCGCCAGCAGTCAATGTTTCGGACAGGGATACGAGCAGTACTTC	CASSQCFGQGYEQYF
TRBJ2-5	.	TRBV7-9	.	TGTGCCAGCAGCTTAGCAAAGTACCAAGAGACCCAGTACTTC	CASSLAKYQETQYF
TRBJ1-5	.	TRBV5-1	.	TGCGCCAGCAGCTTGGAGGGTTATAGCAATCAGCCCCAGCATTTT	CASSLEGYSNQPQHF
TRBJ2-6	.	TRBV28	.	TGTGCCAGCAGTGCAGACATCCCTCTCTCTGGGGCCAACGTCCTGACTTTC	CASSADIPLSGANVLTF
TRBJ2-6	.	TRBV28	few	TGTGCCAGCAGTTCCGCAGCCTCTGGGGCCAACGTCCTGACTTTC	CASSSAASGANVLTF
TRBJ2-5	.	TRBV7-9	few	TGTGCCAGCAGCTTAGGGCAATGGAGACGAAGCGCCCAAGAGACCCAGTACTTC	CASSLGQWRRSAQETQYF
TRBJ1-5	.	TRBV18	.	TGTGCCAGCTCACCCCGGGACACCAGCAATCAGCCCCAGCATTTT	CASSPRDTSNQPQHF
TRBJ2-7	.	TRBV28	.	TGTGCCAGCAGTTCTACGGGACACGGCAGGGACGAGCAGTACTTC	CASSSTGHGRDEQYF
TRBJ1-1	.	TRBV29-1	few	TGCAGCTTTGGGAACACTGAAGCTTTCTTT	CSFGNTEAFF
TRBJ2-7	TRBD2	TRBV4-1	.	TGCGCCAGCAGCCGTGCCTGGGAGGGCCTCGGCGAGCAGTACTTC	CASSRAWEGLGEQYF
TRBJ2-7	.	TRBV6-5	few	TGTGCCAGCAGTTACTCCGGCCACTCCTACGAGCAGTACTTC	CASSYSGHSYEQYF
TRBJ2-7	TRBD2	TRBV28	few	TGTGCCAGCAAATGGGGGGGATCCTCCTACGAGCAGTACTTC	CASKWGGSSYEQYF
TRBJ2-3	.	TRBV4-1	once	TGCGCCAGCGCCTCTCTAGGATACAGAGATACGCAGTATTTT	CASASLGYRDTQYF
TRBJ2-5	TRBD1	TRBV5-1	.	TGCGCCAGCAGCTCCGACAGGGTACAAGAGACCCAGTACTTC	CASSSDRVQETQYF
TRBJ2-7	.	TRBV28	.	TGTGCCAGCAGTTTGGACACATCTTCAACCTACGAGCAGTACTTC	CASSLDTSSTYEQYF
TRBJ2-2	.	TRBV5-1	few	TGCGCCAGCAGCCCGCAGGGGACCGGGGAGCTGTTTTTT	CASSPQGTGELFF
TRBJ1-1	.	TRBV19	few	TGTGCCAGTAGTCGGTGGAACACTGAAGCTTTCTTT	CASSRWNTEAFF
TRBJ2-1	.	TRBV30	few	TGTGCCTGGAGTGTAGGAGTAGCGCAGTTCTTC	CAWSVGVAQFF
TRBJ2-5	.	TRBV29-1	.	TGCAGCGCCTCGCGGGGAGATCAGACCCAGTACTTC	CSASRGDQTQYF
TRBJ2-5	.	TRBV9	few	TGTGCCAGCAGCGTGAGTAGCGGAAGACAAGAGACCCAGTACTTC	CASSVSSGRQETQYF
TRBJ2-5	.	TRBV18	.	TGTGCCAGCTCCCCGAGAGACCAAGAGACCCAGTACTTC	CASSPRDQETQYF
TRBJ2-5	.	TRBV4-2	.	TGTGCCAGCAGCCAACTCAAGGGGACGGAACAAGAGACCCAGTACTTC	CASSQLKGTEQETQYF
TRBJ1-2	.	TRBV5-1	.	TGCGCCAGCAGCATTGGAATACAGGGTTCAACCCCCTACACCTTC	CASSIGIQGSTPYTF
TRBJ2-5	.	TRBV7-9	few	TGTGCCAGCAGCCTCCAGGAAAAAGAGACCCAGTACTTC	CASSLQEKETQYF
TRBJ1-2	.	TRBV5-1	.	TGCGCCAGCAGCTTACAGGGAATCGGTGGCTACACCTTC	CASSLQGIGGYTF
TRBJ2-2	TRBD2	TRBV30	once	TGTGCCTGGGGACTAGGAGGAGGGGAGCTGTTTTTT	CAWGLGGGELFF
TRBJ2-5	.	TRBV28	.	TGTGCCAGCAGTTTGCCGAGTCGGGAGACCCAGTACTTC	CASSLPSRETQYF
TRBJ2-7	TRBD2	TRBV11-2	.	TGTGCCAGCAGATCCCCCGGGCTAGCGGGAGTAAACGAGCAGTACTTC	CASRSPGLAGVNEQYF
TRBJ1-4	.	TRBV18	few	TGTGCCAGCTCACCTATGGACGCTTATGAAAAACTGTTTTTT	CASSPMDAYEKLFF
TRBJ2-5	.	TRBV25-1	.	TGTGCCACCTGCACCCAAGAGACCCAGTACTTC	CATCTQETQYF
TRBJ1-1	.	TRBV30	.	TGTGCCTGGAGTGTGAGTAGGGGTTACACTGAAGCTTTCTTT	CAWSVSRGYTEAFF
TRBJ2-1	.	TRBV28	few	TGTGCCAGCAGTTTCGGGGGAAGGTTGATCGATGAGCAGTTCTTC	CASSFGGRLIDEQFF
TRBJ2-3	TRBD1	TRBV29-1	.	TGCAGCGTTGTATATGGCGGACAGGGCAATACGCAGTATTTT	CSVVYGGQGNTQYF
TRBJ1-5	.	TRBV28	.	TGTGCCAGCAGTTCAATTCAGCCCCAGCATTTT	CASSSIQPQHF
TRBJ2-5	.	TRBV11-2	.	TGTGCCAGCAGCCGACTAACCTCACAAGAGACCCAGTACTTC	CASSRLTSQETQYF
TRBJ1-1	.	TRBV6-5	few	TGTGCCAGCAGTTACCTGGCTGAAGCTTTCTTT	CASSYLAEAFF
TRBJ2-7	.	TRBV4-1	.	TGCGCCAGCAGCCCTGTGCGACGCCGCTACGAGCAGTACTTC	CASSPVRRRYEQYF